There are a few counts of the clone carrying this T cell receptor (beta chain). These data are taken from a study of blood T cell repertoires in COVID-19. Study summary: The United States, Italy and Spain supplied acute and convalescent COVID-19 samples. Sample material is recorded as cDNA or gDNA derived from T cells, B-cell-depleted T cells, or PBMCs.

In the original processing: Nucleated cell counts were estimated from reference gene primer amplification. The table came from immunoSEQ multiplex PCR; TCRdb's copy has only in-frame clones and leaves some out. V and J calls and clone size are those listed in that table; D and trimming were worked out from the DNA. The sample includes 90,000 to 130,000 clones, around 64% of them seen just once. V shed 3 bases and J shed 7 bases, with 13 bases lying between them. CDR3 length: 15 residues. CDR1 is MRHNA, CDR2 SNTAGT, per germline. The sample consisted of peripheral blood. The TCR was taken from a woman in her thirties or forties with acute or convalescent COVID-19. This chain connects TRBV6-4 to TRBJ1-6; D unresolved. CDR3 loop: CASSDTEGGNSPLHF. In DNA, the CDR3 is TGTGCCAGCAGTGATACGGAGGGAGGAAATTCACCCCTCCACTTT.